These 7 T cell receptor beta chains came from one sample sequenced in a study of CD4 and CD8 cells across lung adenocarcinoma regions. MiXCR, run by TCRdb on the PCR reads, gives a single entry per CDR3 protein. The data hold about 5,500 distinct CDR3 sequences, with over 40% observed a single time. Material: CD8+ T cells from the margin of a lung tumor. The receptors stem from a male donor with lung adenocarcinoma. The CD4 and CD8 labels of this study may be unreliable.

This clonotype was detected ten times or more. The chain has TRBV10-1 and TRBJ2-3; 11 positions agree with TRBD2. There are 16 residues in the CDR3. CDR1 and CDR2 (germline): WNHNN, SYGVQD (reference sequence). The V gene end was trimmed by 2 bases and the J gene end by 6 bases; junction bases not matched to a gene: 7. The chain's CDR3 is CASSEVAGGPGDTQYF. For the CDR3, the DNA is TGCGCCAGCAGTGAGGTAGCGGGAGGGCCGGGCGATACGCAGTATTTT.

The chain links TRBV3-1 to TRBJ2-2; tentative D call: TRBD1 (6 bases). The CDR3 runs to 15 residues. Trimming took off 7 bases at V and 4 bases at J, with 16 bases between the two ends. Germline loops: CDR1 LGHDT, CDR2 YNNKEL (reference sequence). The CDR3 reads CASTFGTLTTGELFF. In DNA, the CDR3 is TGTGCCAGCACTTTCGGGACACTTACCACCGGGGAGCTGTTTTTT. Together with reference TRBV3-1 and TRBJ2-2, the CDR3 gives the full variable domain: DTAVSQTPKYLVTQMGNDKSIKCEQNLGHDTMYWYKQDSKKFLKIMFSYNNKELIINETVPNRFSPKSPDKAHLNLHINSLELGDSAVYFCASTFGTLTTGELFFGEGSRLTVL.

This clonotype has just a few counts. V usage is TRBV7-8 and J usage is TRBJ2-5, with D unresolved. Germline values: CDR1 SGHVS, CDR2 FQNEAQ. The CDR3 length is 14 residues. V lost 4 bases, J lost 1 base, and 10 bases lay in between. The CDR3: CASSYQTFQETQYF. CDR3 nucleotides: TGTGCCAGCAGCTATCAGACGTTCCAAGAGACCCAGTACTTC.

With respect to this clonotype: One end of the junction does not line up with germline, which may come from a read error. The CDR3 loop is CASSRGGYNQQLF. The DNA of the CDR3 is TGTGCCAGCAGCCGCGGGGGCTACAATCAGCAGCTCTTC. This chain joins TRBV25-1 and TRBJ2-1, with a possible D match to TRBD2 (7 bases). This CDR3 is built from 13 residues. Germline loops: CDR1 MGHDK, CDR2 SYGVNS.

This clonotype was recorded a few times. The chain joins TRBV24-1 to TRBJ2-2; 9 nucleotides match TRBD2. After removal of 9 bases from V and 5 bases from J, the junction contained 6 bases not matched to a gene. The CDR3 totals 14 residues. Germline V lookup: CDR1 KGHDR, CDR2 SFDVKD. The CDR3 DNA is TGTGCCACCGGAGTAGCGGGAGCGACCGGGGAGCTGTTTTTT. Translating gives CATGVAGATGELFF.

This chain connects TRBV4-1 to TRBJ2-1; possibly TRBD1 or TRBD2 for D (5 bases each). The CDR3 length is 12 residues. V lost 0 bases and J 13 bases, leaving 10 bases between the germline ends. Germline CDR1 and CDR2: MGHRA and YSYEKL. In DNA form, the CDR3 reads TGCGCCAGCAGCCAAGAGTGGGGGACCCAGTTCTTC. Its translation is CASSQEWGTQFF.

The gene calls are TRBV6-1 and TRBJ2-3; perhaps TRBD2 as D (6 bases). CDR1 is MNHNS, CDR2 SASEGT, per germline. CDR3 size: 15 residues. Trimming pared 4 bases from V and 0 bases from J, leaving 11 bases between. The CDR3 nucleotides are TGTGCCAGCAGTGGGGGGGTAACTAGCACAGATACGCAGTATTTT. It codes for CASSGGVTSTDTQYF.